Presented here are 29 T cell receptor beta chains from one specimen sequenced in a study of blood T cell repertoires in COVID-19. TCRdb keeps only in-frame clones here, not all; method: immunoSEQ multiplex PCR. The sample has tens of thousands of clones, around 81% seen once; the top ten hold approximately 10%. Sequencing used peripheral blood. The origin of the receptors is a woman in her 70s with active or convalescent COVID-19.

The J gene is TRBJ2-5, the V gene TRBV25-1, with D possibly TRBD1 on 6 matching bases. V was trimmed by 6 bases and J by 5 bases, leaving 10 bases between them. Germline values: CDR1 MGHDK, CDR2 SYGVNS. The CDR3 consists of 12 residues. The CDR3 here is CASRPGGETQYF. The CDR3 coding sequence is TGTGCCAGCAGGCCTGGGGGCGAGACCCAGTACTTC.

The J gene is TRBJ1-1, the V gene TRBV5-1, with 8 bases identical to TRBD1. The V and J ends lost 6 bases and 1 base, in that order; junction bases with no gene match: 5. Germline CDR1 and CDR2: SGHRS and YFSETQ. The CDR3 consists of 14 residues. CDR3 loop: CASTPGTGNTEAFF. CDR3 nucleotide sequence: TGCGCCAGCACTCCAGGGACAGGGAACACTGAAGCTTTCTTT.

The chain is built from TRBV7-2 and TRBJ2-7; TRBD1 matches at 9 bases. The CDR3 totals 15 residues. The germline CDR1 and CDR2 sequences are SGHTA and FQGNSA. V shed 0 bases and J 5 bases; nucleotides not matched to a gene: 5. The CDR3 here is CASSLAWTGEDEQYF. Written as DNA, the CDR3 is TGTGCCAGCAGCTTAGCATGGACAGGGGAGGACGAGCAGTACTTC.

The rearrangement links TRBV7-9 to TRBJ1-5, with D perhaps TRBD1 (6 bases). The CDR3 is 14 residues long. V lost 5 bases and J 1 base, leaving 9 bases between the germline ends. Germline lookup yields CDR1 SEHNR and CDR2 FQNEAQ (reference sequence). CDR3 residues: CASSRGGSNQPQHF. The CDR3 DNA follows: TGTGCCAGCAGCCGCGGGGGCAGCAATCAGCCCCAGCATTTT.

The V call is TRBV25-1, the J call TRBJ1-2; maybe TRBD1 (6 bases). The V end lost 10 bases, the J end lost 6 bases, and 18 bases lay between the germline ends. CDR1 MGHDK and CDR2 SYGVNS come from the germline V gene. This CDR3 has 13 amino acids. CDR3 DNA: TGTGCCACCCGCCGGGACACGGGGCATGGCTACACCTTC. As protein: CATRRDTGHGYTF.

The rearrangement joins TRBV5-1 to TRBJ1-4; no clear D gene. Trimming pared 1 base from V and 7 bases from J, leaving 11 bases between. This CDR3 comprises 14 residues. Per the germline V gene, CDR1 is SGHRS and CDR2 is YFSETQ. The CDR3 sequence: CASSLSGSSEKLFF. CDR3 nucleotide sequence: TGCGCCAGCAGCTTGTCCGGGTCGAGTGAAAAACTGTTTTTT.

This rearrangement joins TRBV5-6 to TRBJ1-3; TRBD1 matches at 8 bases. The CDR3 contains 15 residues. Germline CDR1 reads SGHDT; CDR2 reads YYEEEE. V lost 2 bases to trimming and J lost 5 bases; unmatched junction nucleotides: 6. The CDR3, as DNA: TGTGCCAGCAGCTTATACAGGGGGAGTAGAAACACCATATATTTT. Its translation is CASSLYRGSRNTIYF. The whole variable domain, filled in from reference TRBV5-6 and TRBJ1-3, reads DAGVTQSPTHLIKTRGQQVTLRCSPKSGHDTVSWYQQALGQGPQFIFQYYEEEERQRGNFPDRFSGHQFPNYSSELNVNALLLGDSALYLCASSLYRGSRNTIYFGEGSWLTVV.

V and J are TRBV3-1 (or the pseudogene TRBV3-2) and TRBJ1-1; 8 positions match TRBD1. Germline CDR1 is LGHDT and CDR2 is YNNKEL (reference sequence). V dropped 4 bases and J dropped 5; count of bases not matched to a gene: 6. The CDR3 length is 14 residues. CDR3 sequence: CASSPTGGKTEAFF. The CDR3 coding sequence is TGTGCCAGCAGCCCAACAGGGGGTAAGACTGAAGCTTTCTTT.

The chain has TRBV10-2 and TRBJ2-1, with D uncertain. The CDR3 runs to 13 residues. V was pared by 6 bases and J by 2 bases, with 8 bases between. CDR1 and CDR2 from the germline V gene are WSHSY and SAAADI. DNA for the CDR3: TGCGCCAGCAGGGTAGGAGCCTACAATGAGCAGTTCTTC. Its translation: CASRVGAYNEQFF.

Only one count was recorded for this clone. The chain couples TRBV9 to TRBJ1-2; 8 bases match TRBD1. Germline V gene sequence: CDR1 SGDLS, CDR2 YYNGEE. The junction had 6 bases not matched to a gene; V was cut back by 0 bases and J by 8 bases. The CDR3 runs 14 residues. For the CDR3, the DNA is TGTGCCAGCAGCGTAGTCCAGGGGGCCCCCGGCTACACCTTC. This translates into CASSVVQGAPGYTF.

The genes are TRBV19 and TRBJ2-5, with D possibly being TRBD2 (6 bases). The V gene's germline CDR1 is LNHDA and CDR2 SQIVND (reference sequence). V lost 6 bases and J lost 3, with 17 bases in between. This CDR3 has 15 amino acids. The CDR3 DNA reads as TGTGCCAGTAGCGACGGCGGACGGACTAAAGAGACCCAGTACTTC. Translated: CASSDGGRTKETQYF.

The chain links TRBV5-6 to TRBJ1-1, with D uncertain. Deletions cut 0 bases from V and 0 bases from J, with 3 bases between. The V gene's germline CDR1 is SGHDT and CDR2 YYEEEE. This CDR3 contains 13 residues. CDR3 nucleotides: TGTGCCAGCAGCTTGGTTATGAACACTGAAGCTTTCTTT. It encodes CASSLVMNTEAFF.

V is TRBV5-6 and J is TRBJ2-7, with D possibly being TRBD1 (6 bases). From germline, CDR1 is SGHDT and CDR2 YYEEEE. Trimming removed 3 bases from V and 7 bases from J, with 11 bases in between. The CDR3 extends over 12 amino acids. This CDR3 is CASSSVTGEQYF. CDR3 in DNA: TGTGCCAGCAGCTCCGTAACAGGGGAGCAGTACTTC.

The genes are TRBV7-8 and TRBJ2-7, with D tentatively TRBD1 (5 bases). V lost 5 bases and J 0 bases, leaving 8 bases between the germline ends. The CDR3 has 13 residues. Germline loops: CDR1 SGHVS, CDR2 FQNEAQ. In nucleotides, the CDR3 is TGTGCCAGCAGCGAAGACAGCTCCTACGAGCAGTACTTC. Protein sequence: CASSEDSSYEQYF.

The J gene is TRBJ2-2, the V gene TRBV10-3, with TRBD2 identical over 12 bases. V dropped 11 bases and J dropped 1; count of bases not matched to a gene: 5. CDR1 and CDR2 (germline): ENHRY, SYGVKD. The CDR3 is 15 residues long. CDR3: CASTSGGQNTGELFF. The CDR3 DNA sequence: TGTGCCTCGACTAGCGGGGGCCAGAACACCGGGGAGCTGTTTTTT.

The CDR3 protein is CASSMYTLAGAPGDTEAFF. The CDR3 DNA is TGTGCCAGTAGTATGTACACGTTGGCAGGGGCGCCAGGGGACACTGAAGCTTTCTTT. V and J are TRBV19 and TRBJ1-1; possible D gene TRBD1, 6 bases. The CDR3 sequence is 19 residues long. In germline, CDR1 is LNHDA, CDR2 SQIVND (reference sequence). The V end was cut by 3 bases, the J end by 3 bases, with 26 bases between.

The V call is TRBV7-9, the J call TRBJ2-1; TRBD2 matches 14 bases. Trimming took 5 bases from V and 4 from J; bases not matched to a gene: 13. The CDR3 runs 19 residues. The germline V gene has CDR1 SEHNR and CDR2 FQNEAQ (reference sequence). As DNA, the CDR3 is TGTGCCAGCAGCCCACCTCTCGGGACTAGCGGGGGAGATTACAATGAGCAGTTCTTC. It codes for CASSPPLGTSGGDYNEQFF.

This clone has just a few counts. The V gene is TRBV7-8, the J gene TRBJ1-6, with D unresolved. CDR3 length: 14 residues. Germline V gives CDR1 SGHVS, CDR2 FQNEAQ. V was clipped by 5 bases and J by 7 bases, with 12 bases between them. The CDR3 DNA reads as TGTGCCAGCAGCCCCCGGCCGGGGAATTCACCCCTCCACTTT. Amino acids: CASSPRPGNSPLHF.

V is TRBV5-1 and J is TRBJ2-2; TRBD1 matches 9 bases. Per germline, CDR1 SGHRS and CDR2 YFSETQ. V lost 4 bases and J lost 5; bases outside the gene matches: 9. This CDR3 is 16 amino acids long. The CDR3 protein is CASSPPGQGRTGELFF. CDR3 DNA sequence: TGCGCCAGCAGCCCTCCGGGACAGGGTAGGACCGGGGAGCTGTTTTTT.

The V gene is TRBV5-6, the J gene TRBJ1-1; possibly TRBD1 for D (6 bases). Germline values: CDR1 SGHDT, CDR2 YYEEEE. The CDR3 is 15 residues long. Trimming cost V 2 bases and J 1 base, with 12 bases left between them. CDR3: CASSFLGRGNTEAFF. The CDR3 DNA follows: TGTGCCAGCAGCTTTTTGGGCAGGGGGAACACTGAAGCTTTCTTT.

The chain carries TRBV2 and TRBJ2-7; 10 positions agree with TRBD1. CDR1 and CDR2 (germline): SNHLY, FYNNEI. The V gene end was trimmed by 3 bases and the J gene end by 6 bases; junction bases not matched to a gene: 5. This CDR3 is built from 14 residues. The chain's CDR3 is CASSDWDRGGEQYF. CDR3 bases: TGTGCCAGCAGTGATTGGGACAGGGGAGGCGAGCAGTACTTC. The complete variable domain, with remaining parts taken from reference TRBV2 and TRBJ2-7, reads EPEVTQTPSHQVTQMGQEVILRCVPISNHLYFYWYRQILGQKVEFLVSFYNNEISEKSEIFDDQFSVERPDGSNFTLKIRSTKLEDSAMYFCASSDWDRGGEQYFGPGTRLTVT.

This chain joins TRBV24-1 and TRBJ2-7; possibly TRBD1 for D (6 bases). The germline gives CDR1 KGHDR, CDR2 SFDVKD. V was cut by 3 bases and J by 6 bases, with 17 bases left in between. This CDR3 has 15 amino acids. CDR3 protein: CATSDSKRDTLEQYF. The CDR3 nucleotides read TGTGCCACCAGTGATAGTAAACGGGACACCCTCGAGCAGTACTTC.

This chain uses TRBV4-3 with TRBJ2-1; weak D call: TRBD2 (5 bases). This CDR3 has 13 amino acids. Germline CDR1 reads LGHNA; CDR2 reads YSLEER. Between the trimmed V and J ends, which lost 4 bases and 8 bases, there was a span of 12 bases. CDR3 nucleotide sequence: TGCGCCAGCAGCCCAGGTACAGCGGATGAGCAGTTCTTC. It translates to CASSPGTADEQFF.

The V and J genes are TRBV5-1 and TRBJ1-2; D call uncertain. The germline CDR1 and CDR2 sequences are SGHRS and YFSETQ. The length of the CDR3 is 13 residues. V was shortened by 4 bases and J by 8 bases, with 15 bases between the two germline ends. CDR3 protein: CASSQSTSTGYTF. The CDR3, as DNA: TGCGCCAGCAGCCAATCGACTAGTACCGGCTACACCTTC.

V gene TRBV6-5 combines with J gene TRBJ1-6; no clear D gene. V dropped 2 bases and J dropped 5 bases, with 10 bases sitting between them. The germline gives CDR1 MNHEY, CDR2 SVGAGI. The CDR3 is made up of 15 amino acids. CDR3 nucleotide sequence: TGTGCCAGCAGTTACCCCCCCGGGGATAATTCACCCCTCCACTTT. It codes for CASSYPPGDNSPLHF.

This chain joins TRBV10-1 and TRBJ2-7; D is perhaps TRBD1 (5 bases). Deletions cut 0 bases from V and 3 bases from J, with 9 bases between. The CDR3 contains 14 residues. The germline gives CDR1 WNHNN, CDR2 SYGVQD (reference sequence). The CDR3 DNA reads TGCGCCAGCAGTGAGTCGGTCGACAGCTACGAGCAGTACTTC. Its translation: CASSESVDSYEQYF.

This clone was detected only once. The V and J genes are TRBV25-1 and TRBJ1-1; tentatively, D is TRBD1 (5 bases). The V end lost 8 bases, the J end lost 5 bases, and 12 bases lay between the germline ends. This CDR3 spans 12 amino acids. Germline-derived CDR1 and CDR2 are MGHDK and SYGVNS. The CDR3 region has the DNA TGTGCCAGCGTTACCCAGGGAACTGAAGCTTTCTTT. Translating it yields CASVTQGTEAFF.

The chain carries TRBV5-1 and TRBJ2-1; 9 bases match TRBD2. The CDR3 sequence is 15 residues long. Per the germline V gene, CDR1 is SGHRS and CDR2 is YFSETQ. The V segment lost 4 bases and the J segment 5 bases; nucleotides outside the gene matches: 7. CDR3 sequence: CASSPLAGANNEQFF. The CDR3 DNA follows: TGCGCCAGCAGCCCCTTAGCGGGGGCCAACAATGAGCAGTTCTTC.

In DNA form, the CDR3 reads TGCGCCAGCAGCCAAGATCCCAGCGGGGGCGATTCACCCCTCCACTTT. It encodes CASSQDPSGGDSPLHF. The chain uses TRBV4-3 and TRBJ1-6; D is perhaps TRBD1 (6 bases). From germline, CDR1 is LGHNA and CDR2 YSLEER. The V and J ends lost 0 bases and 8 bases respectively, with 14 bases between them. This CDR3 spans 16 amino acids.